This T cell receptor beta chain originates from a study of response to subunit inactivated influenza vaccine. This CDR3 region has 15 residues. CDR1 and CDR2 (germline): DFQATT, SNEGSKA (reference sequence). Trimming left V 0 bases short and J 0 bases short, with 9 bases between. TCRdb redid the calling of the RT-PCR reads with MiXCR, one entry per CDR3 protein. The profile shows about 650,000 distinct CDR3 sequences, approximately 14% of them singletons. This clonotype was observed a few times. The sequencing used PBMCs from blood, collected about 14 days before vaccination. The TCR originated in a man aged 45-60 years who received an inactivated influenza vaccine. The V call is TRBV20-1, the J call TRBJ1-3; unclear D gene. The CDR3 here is CSARDPRASGNTIYF. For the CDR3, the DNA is TGCAGTGCTAGAGATCCCCGGGCCTCTGGAAACACCATATATTTT.